What follows is one T cell receptor (beta chain) and its context. This entry belongs to a study of blood T cell repertoires in COVID-19. The germline V gene encodes CDR1 MNHEY and CDR2 SMNVEV (reference sequence). J lost 3 bases, V lost 3 bases, and 4 bases had no gene match. The CDR3 is made up of 15 amino acids. In the original processing: By means of reference gene primer amplification, nucleated cell counts were estimated. Profiled with immunoSEQ multiplex PCR; TCRdb holds only in-frame clones, not every one. V and J calls and clone size are copied from that table; D and trimming were computed from the DNA. The sample shows around 140,000 clones, over 70% of them seen only once.

Sequencing was done on a sample of peripheral blood. The gene calls are TRBV27 and TRBJ2-1; 8 bases match TRBD1. This receptor was taken from a man older than 75 with acute or convalescent COVID-19. The CDR3 spells CASSLDRAGYNEQFF. Here the CDR3 DNA reads TGTGCCAGCAGTTTGGACAGGGCAGGCTACAATGAGCAGTTCTTC.